The rows below give T cell receptor beta chains drawn from one sample of a study of blood T cells in healthy people across ages. Each CDR3 protein is one row after TCRdb ran MiXCR on the 5' RACE reads. The repertoire holds roughly 2 million distinct CDR3 sequences, with less than 50% as singletons. The source material was blood. Receptor source: a woman aged 40 to 49 in good health. Each CDR3 is given with its conserved first and last residue.

v_call,j_call,cdr3_aa
TRBV7-2,TRBJ2-5,CASSLAFAGGRETQYF
TRBV4-1,TRBJ2-3,CASSERGQDTQYF
TRBV20-1,TRBJ2-1,CSAIGPGTGGVGSSYNEQFF
TRBV29-1,TRBJ1-4,CSVETGVNEKLFF
TRBV27,TRBJ2-3,CASRTAELEDTQYF
TRBV27,TRBJ1-2,CASSANRNYGYTF
TRBV7-9,TRBJ1-1,CASSLDNEAFF
TRBV6-1,TRBJ2-3,CASSDMGTLDTDTQYF
TRBV27,TRBJ1-2,CASGERGSGYTF
TRBV20-1,TRBJ2-1,CSARTTPGTGYYNEQFF
TRBV6-1,TRBJ2-5,CASSEPQRGSQETQYF
TRBV5-5,TRBJ2-5,CASSFFDSERTQYF
TRBV5-5,-,CASSSFYSDRGRYEQYF
TRBV20-1,TRBJ2-3,CSASSGSSSGTDTRYF
TRBV6-5,TRBJ2-1,CASSYSGQGHNEQFF
TRBV20-1,TRBJ1-4,CSARGEAPEKLFF
TRBV6-1,TRBJ2-3,CASMGQAGAIDTQYF
TRBV20-1,TRBJ2-6,CSASGTTGANVLTF
TRBV7-2,TRBJ2-3,CASSLDGAGGTDTQYF
TRBV12-3/TRBV12-4,TRBJ1-6,CASSLGTGSSPLHF
TRBV20-1,TRBJ2-1,CSAAKVSSYNEQFF
TRBV6-1,TRBJ1-6,CASSEGTAPESPLHF
TRBV7-9,TRBJ2-5,CASSFEPLANRQETQYF
TRBV10-3,TRBJ1-1,CAISRYQEGEAFF
TRBV5-5,TRBJ2-7,CASSVVGETLYEQYF
TRBV5-6,-,CASSPGQGSQETQFF
TRBV28,TRBJ2-3,CASSLGDRGNTDTQYF
TRBV6-6,TRBJ2-1,CASSLYTSDNEQFF
TRBV7-6,TRBJ2-1,CASSLDTQTEQFF
TRBV12-3/TRBV12-4,TRBJ2-3,CASRPGQPYTDTQYF
TRBV12-3/TRBV12-4,TRBJ2-7,CASTKPGQGSYEQYF
TRBV4-3,TRBJ2-3,CASSPGASSTDTQYF
TRBV28,TRBJ2-3,CATTGRTTDTQYF
TRBV7-8,TRBJ2-1,CASSTGLAAEQFF
TRBV11-1,TRBJ1-5,CASSLTGTEPQHF
TRBV15,TRBJ2-1,CATRAGTSYNEQFF
TRBV5-1,TRBJ2-6,CASSLAGRAPSGANVLTF
TRBV9,TRBJ2-5,CASSEGNSETQYF
TRBV5-6,TRBJ2-5,CASSPRDRVKQYF
TRBV7-2,TRBJ2-1,CASSLGIMSDNEQFF
TRBV12-3/TRBV12-4,TRBJ2-5,CASSSDGLQETQYF
TRBV7-2,TRBJ2-7,CASSLGPANYEQYF
TRBV7-9,TRBJ2-5,CASSGTQVRPGVVETQYF
TRBV20-1,-,CSARVWEGLDIYEQYF
TRBV12-3/TRBV12-4,TRBJ2-5,CASSFPDREQETQYF
TRBV5-1,TRBJ2-1,CASRAGGPYNEQFF
TRBV7-3,TRBJ1-2,CASSPDPITYGYTF
TRBV6-5,TRBJ2-1,CATKSSSYNEQFF
TRBV29-1,TRBJ1-2,CSDGGGAYGYTF
TRBV7-2,TRBJ2-3,CASSLGGNEDTQYF
TRBV6-1,TRBJ2-5,CASSQFGGGYNEQYF
TRBV6-2/TRBV6-3,TRBJ1-5,CASSPGGTQPQHF
TRBV7-2,-,CASSLGQGRFYEQYF
TRBV6-1,TRBJ2-7,CASSEVGDSFYEQYF
TRBV5-1,TRBJ1-1,CASSLDGRGLAEAFF